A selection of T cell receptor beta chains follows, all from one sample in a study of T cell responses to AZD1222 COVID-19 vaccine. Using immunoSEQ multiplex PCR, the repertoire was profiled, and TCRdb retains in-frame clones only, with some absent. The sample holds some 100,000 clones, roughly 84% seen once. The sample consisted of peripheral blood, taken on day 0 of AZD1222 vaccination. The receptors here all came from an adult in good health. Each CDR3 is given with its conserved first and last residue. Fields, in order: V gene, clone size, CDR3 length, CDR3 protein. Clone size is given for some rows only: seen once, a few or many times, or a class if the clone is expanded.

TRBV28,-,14,CASTVGQTNQPQHF
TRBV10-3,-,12,CAISQGYNEQFF
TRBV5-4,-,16,CASSPRESTGRGTQYF
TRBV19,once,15,CASSIRPGGGSPLHF
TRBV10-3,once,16,CAISDREVSYNSPLHF
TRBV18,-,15,CASSPAAGGKDTQYF
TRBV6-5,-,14,CASSYWREWGEQFF
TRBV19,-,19,CASSMWGMAAQHSGNTIYF
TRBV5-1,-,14,CASSSGQLNTEAFF
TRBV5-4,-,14,CASSLSPQLNEQFF
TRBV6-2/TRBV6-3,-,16,CASSLTAGTGAKTQYF
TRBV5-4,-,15,CASSPGGPSHNEQFF
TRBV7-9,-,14,CASSSLRMNTEAFF
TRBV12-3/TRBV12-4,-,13,CASRGQVGNTIYF
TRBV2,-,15,CASRGTGLYNQPQHF
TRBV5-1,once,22,CASSPFTGITSGSGTMLSEQFF
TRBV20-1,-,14,CSASVGGGNQPQHF
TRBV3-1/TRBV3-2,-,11,CASSQEGTQYF
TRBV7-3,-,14,CASSLYGRDNEQFF
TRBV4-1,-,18,CASSQGGGTYGQFDEQYF
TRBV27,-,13,CASSFPGTGHYTF
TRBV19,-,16,CASSIYQGAGSWPQHF
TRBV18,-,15,CASSKAMTGPYEQYF
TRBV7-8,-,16,CASSLAATSGQETQYF
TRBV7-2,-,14,CASSSLGFNTEAFF
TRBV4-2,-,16,CASSQESRALNTEAFF
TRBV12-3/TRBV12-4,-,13,CASSLHTSGSQHF
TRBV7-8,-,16,CASSLFRATGVNGYTF
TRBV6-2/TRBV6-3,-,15,CASSYLRGSNQPQHF
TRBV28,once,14,CASRRGAHPNEQFF
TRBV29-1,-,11,CSVGRTSGYTF
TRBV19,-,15,CASSIGQGANQPQHF
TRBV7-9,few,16,CASSVPERGLGETQYF
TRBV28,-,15,CASSFSRGFTGELFF
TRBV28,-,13,CASRTGLNSPLHF
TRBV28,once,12,CASSLVPSPLHF
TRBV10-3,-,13,CAIREGPQGGYTF
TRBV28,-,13,CATWDRGGYGYTF
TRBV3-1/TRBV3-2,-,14,CASSQGTLNEKLFF
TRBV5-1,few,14,CASRLVVMNTEAFF
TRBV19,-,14,CASSIARGGDTQYF
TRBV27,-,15,CASSSIGATNYGYTF
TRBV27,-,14,CASSFGGQGNEQYF
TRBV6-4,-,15,CASSRDYNSYNEQFF
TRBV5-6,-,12,CASSLGGKTQYF
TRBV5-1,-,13,CASSLGSVETQYF
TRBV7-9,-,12,CAIREIQETQYF
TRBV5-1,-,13,CASSLGTVETQYF
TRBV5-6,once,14,CASNRQGGHGELFF
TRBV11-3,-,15,CASSLGPSGGYEQYF
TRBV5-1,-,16,CASSLYSGRAPETQYF
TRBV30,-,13,CAWKVNRLDGYTF
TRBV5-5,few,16,CASSSSPGPNNQPQHF
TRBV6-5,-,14,CASSQTASGNTIYF
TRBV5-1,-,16,CASSLNGRGSTDTQYF
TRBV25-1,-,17,CASSGGVSASSYNEQFF
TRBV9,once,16,CASSDPGQGWNEKLFF
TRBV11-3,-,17,CASSSYQGARGTGELFF